These 3 T cell receptor beta chains were all obtained from the same sample, sequenced in a study of monozygotic twins with inflammatory bowel disease. No DNA is given; TCRdb re-called the 5' RACE reads and lists each CDR3 protein once. This table lists 160,000 or so distinct CDR3 sequences. Sequenced material: blood. Source of these receptors: a human donor with ulcerative colitis or Crohn's disease, or a healthy co-twin of an affected twin (not recorded which).

The CDR3 sequence is CASSSQFLPGQGNLGTGELFF. The chain combines TRBV11-3 with TRBJ2-2; TCRdb's D gene call, TRBD1, goes unchecked for lack of DNA. In germline, CDR1 is SGHNT, CDR2 YENEEA. The CDR3 runs to 21 residues. The entire variable domain, with the rest obtained from reference TRBV11-3 and TRBJ2-2, is as follows: EAGVVQSPRYKIIEKKQPVAFWCNPISGHNTLYWYLQNLGQGPELLIRYENEEAVDDSQLPKDRFSAERLKGVDSTLKIQPAELGDSAVYLCASSSQFLPGQGNLGTGELFFGEGSRLTVL.

The chain links TRBV7-2 to TRBJ1-1; the D call of TRBD1 rests on TCRdb alone, since no DNA is present to check it. The germline CDR1 and CDR2 sequences are SGHTA and FQGNSA. This CDR3 region has 12 residues. The CDR3 protein is CASSLTGPTLFF.

The chain combines TRBV7-2 with TRBJ2-5; the D call from TCRdb, TRBD1, cannot be confirmed without DNA. The V gene's germline CDR1 is SGHTA and CDR2 FQGNSA. The CDR3 covers 12 residues. CDR3 protein: CASSFGRETQYF.